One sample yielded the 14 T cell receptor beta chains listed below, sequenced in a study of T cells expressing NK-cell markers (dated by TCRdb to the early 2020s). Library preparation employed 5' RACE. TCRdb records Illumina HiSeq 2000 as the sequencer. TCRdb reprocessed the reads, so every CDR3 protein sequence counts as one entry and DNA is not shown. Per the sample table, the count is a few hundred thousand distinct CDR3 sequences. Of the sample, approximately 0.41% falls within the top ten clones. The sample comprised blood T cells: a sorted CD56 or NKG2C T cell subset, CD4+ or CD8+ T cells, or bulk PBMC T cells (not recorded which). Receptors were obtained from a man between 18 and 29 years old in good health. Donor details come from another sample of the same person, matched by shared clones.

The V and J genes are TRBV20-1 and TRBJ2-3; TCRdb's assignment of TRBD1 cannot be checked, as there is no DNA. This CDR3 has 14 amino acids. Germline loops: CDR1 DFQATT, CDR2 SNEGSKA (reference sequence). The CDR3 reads CSAPRQESTDTQYF.

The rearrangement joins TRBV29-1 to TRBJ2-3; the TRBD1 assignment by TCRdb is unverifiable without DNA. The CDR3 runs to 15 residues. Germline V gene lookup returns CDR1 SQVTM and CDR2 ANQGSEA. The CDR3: CSINPGAGVSDTQYF.

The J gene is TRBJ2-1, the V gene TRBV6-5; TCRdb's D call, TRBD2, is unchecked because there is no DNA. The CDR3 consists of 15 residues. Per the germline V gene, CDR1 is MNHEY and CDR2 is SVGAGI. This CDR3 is CASSYEQRGVNEQFF.

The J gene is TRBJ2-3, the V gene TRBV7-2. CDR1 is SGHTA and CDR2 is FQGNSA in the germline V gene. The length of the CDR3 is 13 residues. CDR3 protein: CASSRNSGDTQYF.

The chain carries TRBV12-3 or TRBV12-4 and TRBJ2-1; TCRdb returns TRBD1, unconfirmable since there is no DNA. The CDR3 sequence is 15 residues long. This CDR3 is CASSGSGRRYNEQFF.

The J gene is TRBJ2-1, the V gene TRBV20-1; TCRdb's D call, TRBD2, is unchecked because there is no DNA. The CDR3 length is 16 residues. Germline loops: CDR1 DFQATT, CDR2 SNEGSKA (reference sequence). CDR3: CSARAPLAGVSNEQFF.

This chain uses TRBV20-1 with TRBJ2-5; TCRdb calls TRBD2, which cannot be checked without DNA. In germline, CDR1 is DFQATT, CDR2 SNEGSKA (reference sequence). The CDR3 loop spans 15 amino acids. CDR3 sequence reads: CSATRGTWDGETQYF.

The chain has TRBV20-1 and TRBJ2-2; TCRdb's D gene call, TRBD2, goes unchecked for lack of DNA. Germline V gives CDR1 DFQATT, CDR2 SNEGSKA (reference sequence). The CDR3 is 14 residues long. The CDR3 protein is CSARGPAGAGELFF.

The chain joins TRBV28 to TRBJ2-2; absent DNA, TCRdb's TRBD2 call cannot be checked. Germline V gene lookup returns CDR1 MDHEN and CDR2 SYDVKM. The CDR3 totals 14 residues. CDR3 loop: CASRSGSGAGELFF. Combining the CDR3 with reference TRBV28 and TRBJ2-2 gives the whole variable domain DVKVTQSSRYLVKRTGEKVFLECVQDMDHENMFWYRQDPGLGLRLIYFSYDVKMKEKGDIPEGYSVSREKKERFSLILESASTNQTSMYLCASRSGSGAGELFFGEGSRLTVL.

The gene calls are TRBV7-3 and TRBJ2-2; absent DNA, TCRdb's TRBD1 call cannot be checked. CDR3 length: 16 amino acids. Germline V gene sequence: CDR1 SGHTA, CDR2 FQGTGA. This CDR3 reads CASSLIHGQGEGELFF.

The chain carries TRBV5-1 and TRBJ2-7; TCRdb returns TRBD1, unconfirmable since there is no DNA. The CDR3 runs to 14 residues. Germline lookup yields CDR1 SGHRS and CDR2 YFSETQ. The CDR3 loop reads CASRPRTGGNEQYF.

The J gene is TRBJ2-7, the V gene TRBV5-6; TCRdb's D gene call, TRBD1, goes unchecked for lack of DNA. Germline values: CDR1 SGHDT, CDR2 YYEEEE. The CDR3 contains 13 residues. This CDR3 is CASTREGFYEQYF.

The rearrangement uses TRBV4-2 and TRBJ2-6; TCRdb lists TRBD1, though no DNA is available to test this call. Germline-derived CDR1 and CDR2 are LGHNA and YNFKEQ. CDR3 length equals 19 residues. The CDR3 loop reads CASSLGQGRILGAANVLTF.

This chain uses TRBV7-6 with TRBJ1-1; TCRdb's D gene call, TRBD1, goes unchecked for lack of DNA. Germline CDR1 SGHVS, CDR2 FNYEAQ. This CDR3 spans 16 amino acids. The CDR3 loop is CASSPRERTDNTEAFF.